Listed here are 30 T cell receptor beta chains from one sample, sequenced in a study of T cell responses to AZD1222 COVID-19 vaccine. This table comes from immunoSEQ multiplex PCR, and its TCRdb copy is limited to in-frame clones, with some not included. The sample consists of about 130,000 clones, 91% of them appearing once. Material: peripheral blood, obtained 28 days after the second AZD1222 dose. The source is an adult who received the AZD1222 COVID-19 vaccine.

The chain is built from TRBV4-1 and TRBJ2-1; 13 positions match TRBD2. CDR1 and CDR2 (germline): MGHRA, YSYEKL. The V gene end was trimmed by 0 bases and the J gene end by 9 bases; junction bases not matched to a gene: 8. This CDR3 has 17 residues. CDR3 sequence: CASSQETSGGALSEQFF. For the CDR3, the DNA is TGCGCCAGCAGCCAAGAAACTAGCGGGGGGGCGTTAAGTGAGCAGTTCTTC.

V is TRBV2 and J is TRBJ1-1; D is perhaps TRBD1 (6 bases). Between the trimmed V and J ends, which lost 4 bases and 5 bases, there was a span of 11 bases. CDR1 SNHLY and CDR2 FYNNEI come from the germline V gene. The CDR3 is 13 amino acids. This CDR3 reads CASSVKGETEAFF. The CDR3 coding sequence is TGTGCCAGCAGTGTAAAGGGGGAAACTGAAGCTTTCTTT. Full variable domain (remainder filled in from reference TRBV2 and TRBJ1-1): EPEVTQTPSHQVTQMGQEVILRCVPISNHLYFYWYRQILGQKVEFLVSFYNNEISEKSEIFDDQFSVERPDGSNFTLKIRSTKLEDSAMYFCASSVKGETEAFFGQGTRLTVV.

The chain has TRBV6-5 and TRBJ1-6; the match to TRBD1 covers 7 bases. The germline CDR1 and CDR2 sequences are MNHEY and SVGAGI. J was trimmed by 10 bases and V by 6 bases; bases with no gene match: 6. The length of the CDR3 is 13 residues. CDR3 sequence: CASRTGSRSPLHF. CDR3 sequence (DNA): TGTGCCAGCAGGACAGGGTCGCGCTCACCCCTCCACTTT.

This sequence joins TRBV9 and TRBJ2-3; tentatively, D is TRBD1 (5 bases). CDR1 and CDR2 from the germline V gene are SGDLS and YYNGEE. CDR3 size: 14 residues. V was pared by 1 base and J by 2 bases, with 8 bases between. The DNA for the CDR3 is TGTGCCAGCAGCGTATTAGGGGTCACAGATACGCAGTATTTT. Protein: CASSVLGVTDTQYF.

The chain carries TRBV27 and TRBJ1-6, with 7 bases matching TRBD1. Looked up from germline, CDR1 is MNHEY and CDR2 is SMNVEV (reference sequence). The CDR3 runs 15 residues. Losses at the gene ends were 7 bases for V and 8 bases for J; bases not matched to a gene: 11. CDR3 residues: CASKSTGDRHSPLHF. DNA for the CDR3: TGTGCCAGCAAATCTACAGGGGATAGGCATTCACCCCTCCACTTT.

The gene calls are TRBV7-6 and TRBJ2-2, with D maybe TRBD2 (6 bases). V gave up 4 bases and J gave up 3 bases, with 21 bases separating them. The germline gives CDR1 SGHVS, CDR2 FNYEAQ. This CDR3 has 18 amino acids. Here the CDR3 DNA reads TGTGCCAGCAGCTCCATGGGTTGGGCGGGGATATACACCGGGGAGCTGTTTTTT. It is translated as CASSSMGWAGIYTGELFF.

The gene calls are TRBV6-6 and TRBJ2-7, with 8 bases matching TRBD2. The V and J ends lost 6 bases and 3 bases, in that order; junction bases with no gene match: 7. The CDR3 length is 14 residues. CDR1 MNHNY and CDR2 SVGAGI come from the germline V gene (reference sequence). The CDR3 here is CASRTGTSHYEQYV. The CDR3 bases are TGTGCCAGCAGGACCGGGACTAGTCACTACGAGCAGTACGTC.

The rearrangement links TRBV9 to TRBJ1-5; D not certain. Trimming left V 3 bases short and J 7 bases short, with 17 bases between. The CDR3 loop spans 15 amino acids. Germline values: CDR1 SGDLS, CDR2 YYNGEE. This CDR3 is CASSAGSIEGQPQHF. CDR3 DNA: TGTGCCAGCAGCGCCGGGTCTATTGAAGGACAGCCCCAGCATTTT.

This clone showed up just once. The CDR3 nucleotides are TGTGCCAGCAGCGGATCAGGTCTCCTGGGTGAAAAACTGTTTTTT. It encodes CASSGSGLLGEKLFF. The chain employs TRBV9 and TRBJ1-4; the D is unclear. The CDR3 loop spans 15 amino acids. Germline V gene lookup returns CDR1 SGDLS and CDR2 YYNGEE. V was clipped by 3 bases and J by 7 bases, with 16 bases between them.

This chain links TRBV25-1 with TRBJ1-6, with D maybe TRBD1 (6 bases). This CDR3 contains 17 residues. Germline V lookup: CDR1 MGHDK, CDR2 SYGVNS. V was clipped by 0 bases and J by 6 bases, with 15 bases between them. CDR3 residues: CASSEYGRGGSNSPLHF. The CDR3 region has the DNA TGTGCCAGCAGTGAATACGGCAGGGGAGGAAGTAATTCACCCCTCCACTTT.

The chain joins TRBV21-1 to TRBJ1-5; the DNA was not compared with TRBD1, the D call given in the table. TRBV21-1 is shown as a pseudogene. The CDR3 sequence is 19 residues long. CDR3 amino acids: CASSSRFRTGGCSNQPQHF. DNA of the CDR3: TGTGCCAGCAGCTCACGGTTTCGGACAGGGGGCTGTAGCAATCAGCCCCAGCATTTT.

The chain employs TRBV5-1 and TRBJ2-3; 16 bases are shared with TRBD2. The CDR3 consists of 18 residues. Germline values: CDR1 SGHRS, CDR2 YFSETQ. The V gene end was trimmed by 4 bases and the J gene end by 4 bases; junction bases not matched to a gene: 9. CDR3: CASSPRGTSGGAADTQYF. The CDR3 DNA reads TGCGCCAGCAGCCCACGCGGGACTAGCGGGGGGGCAGCAGATACGCAGTATTTT.

A single count supports this clone. The rearrangement joins TRBV18 to TRBJ1-5, with D maybe TRBD1 (5 bases). Between the trimmed V and J ends, which lost 3 bases and 6 bases, there was a span of 15 bases. The CDR3 has 15 residues. Germline loops: CDR1 KGHSH, CDR2 LQKENI. This CDR3 reads CASSPVGAPGQPQHF. CDR3 sequence (DNA): TGTGCCAGCTCACCGGTAGGGGCGCCGGGTCAGCCCCAGCATTTT.

The rearrangement joins TRBV5-4 to TRBJ1-2; D is uncertain. The V gene's germline CDR1 is SGHNT and CDR2 YYREEE (reference sequence). V lost 4 bases and J lost 0, with 7 bases in between. The CDR3 is made up of 13 amino acids. Written as DNA, the CDR3 is TGTGCCAGCAGCCCTACAGCTAACTATGGCTACACCTTC. Translating it yields CASSPTANYGYTF.

This clone appeared a few times. This rearrangement joins TRBV9 to TRBJ2-2, with 10 nucleotides matching TRBD2. V lost 4 bases, J lost 3 bases, and 9 bases stayed unmatched. Germline CDR1 is SGDLS and CDR2 is YYNGEE. This CDR3 is built from 17 residues. The CDR3 bases are TGTGCCAGCAGCCCCCTTGCCCTAGCGGGAGACACCGGGGAGCTGTTTTTT. Translation: CASSPLALAGDTGELFF.

This clone has only a few counts. The J gene is TRBJ1-1, the V gene TRBV12-3 or TRBV12-4, with D possibly matching TRBD1 (5 bases). V was trimmed by 2 bases and J by 7 bases, leaving 11 bases between them. This CDR3 is built from 13 residues. CDR3 amino acids: CASSLNRPIEAFF. The CDR3, as DNA: TGTGCCAGCAGTTTAAACAGGCCCATTGAAGCTTTCTTT.

The J gene is TRBJ2-5, the V gene TRBV7-2; D is unresolved. The CDR3 contains 13 residues. V was clipped by 6 bases and J by 2 bases, with 10 bases between them. Germline CDR1 is SGHTA and CDR2 is FQGNSA. CDR3: CASSFTRQETQYF. CDR3 DNA sequence: TGTGCCAGCAGTTTCACACGGCAAGAGACCCAGTACTTC.

The CDR3: CAWGSNYEQYF. The DNA of the CDR3 is TGTGCCTGGGGGTCCAACTACGAGCAGTACTTC. This chain connects TRBV30 to TRBJ2-7, with D hard to call. V lost 5 bases and J 3 bases, leaving 8 bases between the germline ends. Germline CDR1 and CDR2: GTSNPN and SVGIG (reference sequence). This CDR3 has 11 amino acids.

The chain links TRBV19 to TRBJ1-5, with D perhaps TRBD1 (6 bases). V lost 5 bases to trimming and J lost 4 bases, with 9 bases between them. Germline V lookup: CDR1 LNHDA, CDR2 SQIVND (reference sequence). This CDR3 spans 13 amino acids. Written as DNA, the CDR3 is TGTGCCAGTAGTTCAGGGGTAAATCAGCCCCAGCATTTT. The encoded protein is CASSSGVNQPQHF.

This chain links TRBV5-1 with TRBJ1-2; possible D gene TRBD1, 6 bases. Germline assignment: CDR1 SGHRS and CDR2 YFSETQ. The CDR3 has 14 residues. V lost 7 bases and J 2 bases, leaving 15 bases between the germline ends. The DNA for the CDR3 is TGCGCCAGCGGAGATCCACAGGGAAACTATGGCTACACCTTC. It encodes CASGDPQGNYGYTF. The entire variable domain, with the rest obtained from reference TRBV5-1 and TRBJ1-2, is as follows: KAGVTQTPRYLIKTRGQQVTLSCSPISGHRSVSWYQQTPGQGLQFLFEYFSETQRNKGNFPGRFSGRQFSNSRSEMNVSTLELGDSALYLCASGDPQGNYGYTFGSGTRLTVV.

The chain is built from TRBV9 and TRBJ1-3; the D gene is possibly TRBD1 (5 bases). This CDR3 contains 16 residues. V dropped 4 bases and J dropped 3 bases, with 17 bases sitting between them. Per the germline V gene, CDR1 is SGDLS and CDR2 is YYNGEE. In nucleotides, the CDR3 is TGTGCCAGCAGCTTAACCGGGGGGAGTGGTGGAAACACCATATATTTT. Translating gives CASSLTGGSGGNTIYF.

The CDR3 DNA reads TGTGCCAGCAGTTCCGGGACGAATGAACGTCGTAACTATGGCTACACCTTC. Translated: CASSSGTNERRNYGYTF. The chain recombines TRBV6-2 or TRBV6-3 with TRBJ1-2, with a possible D match to TRBD1 (5 bases). CDR3 length equals 17 residues. V lost 4 bases and J lost 1, with 19 bases in between. Germline V gene sequence: CDR1 MNHEY, CDR2 SVGEGT.

The chain couples TRBV4-2 to TRBJ2-1, with TRBD2 as a possible D gene (5 bases). The CDR3 runs to 12 residues. The V end lost 1 base, the J end lost 7 bases, and 5 bases lay between the germline ends. The germline V gene has CDR1 LGHNA and CDR2 YNFKEQ. The CDR3 sequence is CASSQGGNEQFF. CDR3 sequence (DNA): TGTGCCAGCAGCCAAGGCGGGAATGAGCAGTTCTTC.

The chain joins TRBV5-1 to TRBJ1-3; D not resolved. Per germline, CDR1 SGHRS and CDR2 YFSETQ. Trimming took 0 bases from V and 0 from J, leaving 10 bases between them. The CDR3 consists of 16 residues. In DNA form, the CDR3 reads TGCGCCAGCAGCTTGGACTTTCTAGGCTCTGGAAACACCATATATTTT. Its translation is CASSLDFLGSGNTIYF.

The chain is built from TRBV14 and TRBJ1-1; D is uncertain. The V and J ends lost 4 bases and 3 bases respectively, with 9 bases between them. CDR3 length: 13 residues. Germline values: CDR1 SGHDN, CDR2 FVKESK. For the CDR3, the DNA is TGTGCCAGCAGCCGAGGACTGGACACTGAAGCTTTCTTT. Translation: CASSRGLDTEAFF.

This chain connects TRBV7-3 to TRBJ2-1, with D unresolved. Germline loops: CDR1 SGHTA, CDR2 FQGTGA. V dropped 4 bases and J dropped 4 bases, with 17 bases sitting between them. The CDR3 covers 16 residues. The CDR3 loop reads CASSSASAHSYNEQFF. The CDR3 DNA reads as TGTGCCAGCAGCTCTGCATCGGCTCACTCATACAATGAGCAGTTCTTC.

The J gene is TRBJ1-2, the V gene TRBV12-3 or TRBV12-4; no definite D call. The V end lost 6 bases, the J end lost 0 bases, and 5 bases lay between the germline ends. The CDR3 runs 12 residues. CDR3 loop: CASSTTNYGYTF. CDR3 bases: TGTGCCAGCAGCACAACTAACTATGGCTACACCTTC.

The gene calls are TRBV30 and TRBJ1-2; D gene unclear. Germline V gene data show CDR1 as GTSNPN and CDR2 as SVGIG (reference sequence). Trimming shortened V by 1 base and J by 0 bases, and 6 bases separated the two germline ends. This CDR3 has 13 residues. The CDR3 DNA is TGTGCCTGGAGTGCACAGTCTAACTATGGCTACACCTTC. Translating it yields CAWSAQSNYGYTF.

V usage is TRBV19 and J usage is TRBJ1-1; tentatively, D is TRBD1 (5 bases). The CDR3 consists of 15 residues. V gave up 4 bases and J gave up 3 bases, with 15 bases separating them. Germline values: CDR1 LNHDA, CDR2 SQIVND (reference sequence). CDR3 nucleotides: TGTGCCAGTAGTACCAGGGAAGGTAAAGACACTGAAGCTTTCTTT. Translation gives CASSTREGKDTEAFF.

The V and J genes are TRBV2 and TRBJ2-3, with 8 nucleotides matching TRBD1. Germline CDR1 is SNHLY and CDR2 is FYNNEI. The J segment lost 2 bases and the V segment lost 7 bases, leaving 2 bases of the junction unmatched. This CDR3 comprises 13 residues. CDR3 loop: CASMDRATDTQYF. The CDR3 DNA sequence: TGTGCCAGCATGGACAGGGCCACAGATACGCAGTATTTT. The entire variable domain, with the rest obtained from reference TRBV2 and TRBJ2-3, is as follows: EPEVTQTPSHQVTQMGQEVILRCVPISNHLYFYWYRQILGQKVEFLVSFYNNEISEKSEIFDDQFSVERPDGSNFTLKIRSTKLEDSAMYFCASMDRATDTQYFGPGTRLTVL.